The T cell receptor (beta chain) under discussion was sequenced for a study of blood T cell repertoires in COVID-19. Study in general: T cells, B-cell-depleted T cells, or PBMCs supplied cDNA or gDNA.

Data came from immunoSEQ multiplex PCR; TCRdb stores just in-frame clones and leaves some out. This table holds almost 350,000 clones, around nine tenths found once. Clinical history reported by participants formed the basis on which cohorts were assigned. The J segment lost 2 bases and the V segment lost 4 bases, leaving 14 bases of the junction unmatched. The CDR3 has 19 residues. The V gene's germline CDR1 is SGHTA and CDR2 FQGNSA. The clonotype comes from a woman in her twenties or thirties who had been exposed to COVID-19. The V and J genes are TRBV7-2 and TRBJ1-3; TRBD1 matches at 10 bases. Sequencing input: PBMCs or T cells enriched from blood (not recorded which). In nucleotides, the CDR3 is TGTGCCAGCAGCTCCACACGGGACAGGGGAGGACCCACTGGAAACACCATATATTTT. Its protein product is CASSSTRDRGGPTGNTIYF.